This T cell receptor (beta chain) was sequenced during a study of identical twins. There were only healthy Caucasians among the donors. Germline-derived CDR1 and CDR2 are SEHNR and FQNEAQ (reference sequence). Trimming took 0 bases from V and 4 from J; bases not matched to a gene: 10. CDR3 length: 17 amino acids. TCRdb re-analysed the 5' RACE reads in MiXCR, keeping a single row per CDR3 protein. The sample carries about 290,000 distinct CDR3 sequences, around 9.7% recorded once. This same sample was also part of a study on yellow fever vaccine responses in identical twins.

The chain recombines TRBV7-9 with TRBJ2-3; 7 bases fit TRBD2. Sample: CD8+ T cells sorted from blood. The receptor comes from a woman under 30 in good health. The CDR3 sequence: CASSLAGAGEWADTQYF. CDR3 nucleotides: TGTGCCAGCAGCTTAGCGGGCGCGGGAGAGTGGGCAGATACGCAGTATTTT.